This entry features one T cell receptor (beta chain) sequence. No cognate antigen has been identified for it. No base-level quality is on record; no much larger clone is a single base apart. From cysteine to phenylalanine, the CDR3 is 15 amino acids long. Kept here is only the CDR3 DNA, which spans 45 bases and is read in frame from base 1. The data stem from a study of blood T cell repertoires in COVID-19 (dated by TCRdb to about 2020). For the study in its entirety: Samples from collaborators originated in the United States, Italy and Spain and spanned both the acute and convalescent phases of COVID-19. A freely available public database, intended as a resource for researchers studying the immune response to SARS-CoV-2, is where the repertoires were released. Samples came from the ongoing ImmuneRACE study (first 160 participants) plus 1,254 subjects from 6 global collaborators. Subjects who had been exposed to COVID-19, were actively infected with it, or had recovered from it provided the deeply sampled blood TCRbeta repertoires that made up the dataset. Sample metadata almost always included a de-identified subject ID, COVID-19 status, age in years and sex. The prospective study material was composed of cDNA or gDNA derived from T cells, B-cell-depleted T cells, or PBMCs. Where available, HLA class I and class II types were obtained from metadata supplied by the sample provider rather than from assay-based typing. General conclusions and limits of the study: The amount of clinical and demographic metadata varied by source and participant and was provided uncurated.

TCRbeta CDR3 regions were amplified from genomic DNA by means of the immunoSEQ Assay, a bias-controlled multiplex PCR. Processing in the source paper ran as follows. Within the assay, amplification of reference gene primers was used to estimate how many nucleated cells each sample contained. Sequence reads were collapsed and filtered to measure the absolute abundance of every unique TCRbeta CDR3 rearrangement. Productive Simpson clonality was computed per sample as the square root of Simpson's diversity index over productive rearrangements. TCRdb limited this immuneACCESS table to in-frame rearrangements with V and J called. A share of clones is missing; checked studies link under half to unresolved V genes, and the rest is unexplained. D and trimming were read from the DNA, whereas the V and J calls and clone size are those reported in that table. The sample has 300,000 or so clones on record, around four fifths of them singletons. The top ten constitute approximately 3.8% of the sample.

Each collaborating institution followed its own protocols to collect whole blood in K2EDTA tubes. For TCRbeta analysis, collaborators shipped samples as frozen whole blood, isolated PBMCs, or DNA extracted from either of those sample types. The chain is made from TRBV21-1 and TRBJ2-1; the table's D call, TRBD2, has no DNA check behind it. TRBV21-1 is shown as a pseudogene. The clonotype originates from a woman aged 50 to 65 with active or convalescent COVID-19. The sample taken for sequencing was peripheral blood. The CDR3 reads as follows: CASSKGTSATNEQFF. The nucleotides are TGTGCCAGCAGCAAAGGGACTAGCGCAACCAATGAGCAGTTCTTC.